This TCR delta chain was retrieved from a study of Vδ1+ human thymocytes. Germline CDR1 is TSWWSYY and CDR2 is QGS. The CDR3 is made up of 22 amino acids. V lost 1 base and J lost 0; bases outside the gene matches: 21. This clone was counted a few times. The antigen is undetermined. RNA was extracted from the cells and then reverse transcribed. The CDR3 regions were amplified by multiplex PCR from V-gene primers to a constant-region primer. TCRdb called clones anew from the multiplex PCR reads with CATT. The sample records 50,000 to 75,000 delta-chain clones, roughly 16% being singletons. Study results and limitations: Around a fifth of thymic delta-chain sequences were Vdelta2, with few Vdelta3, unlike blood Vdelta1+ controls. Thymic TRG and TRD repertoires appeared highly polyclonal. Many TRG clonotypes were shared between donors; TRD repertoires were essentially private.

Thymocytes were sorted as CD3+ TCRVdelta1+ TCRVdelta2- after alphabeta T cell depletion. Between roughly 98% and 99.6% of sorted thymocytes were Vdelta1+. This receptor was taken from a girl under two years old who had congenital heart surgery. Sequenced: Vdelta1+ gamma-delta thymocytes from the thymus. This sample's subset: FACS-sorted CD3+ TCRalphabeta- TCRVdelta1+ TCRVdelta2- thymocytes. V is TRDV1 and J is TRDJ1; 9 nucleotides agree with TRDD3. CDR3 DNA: TGTGCTCTTGGGGAACGGCGATGCCCGGAGAACTGGGGGACCCAGTACACCGATAAACTCATCTTT. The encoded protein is CALGERRCPENWGTQYTDKLIF.